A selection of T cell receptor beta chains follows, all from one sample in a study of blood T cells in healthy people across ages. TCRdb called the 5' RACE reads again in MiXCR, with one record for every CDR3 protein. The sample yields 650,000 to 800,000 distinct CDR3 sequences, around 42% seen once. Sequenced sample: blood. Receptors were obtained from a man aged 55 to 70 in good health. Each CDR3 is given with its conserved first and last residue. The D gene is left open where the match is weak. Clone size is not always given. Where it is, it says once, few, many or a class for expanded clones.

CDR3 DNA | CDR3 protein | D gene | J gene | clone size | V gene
TGCAGTGCTAGGGACCTAGCGGGGGCCTCCTACGAGCAGTACTTC | CSARDLAGASYEQYF | TRBD2 | TRBJ2-7 | . | TRBV20-1
TGTGCCAGCAGCCCCCCAACGGGGGATTACACAGATACGCAGTATTTT | CASSPPTGDYTDTQYF | . | TRBJ2-3 | . | TRBV11-2
TGCGCCAGCAGCCTAACAAGGGTCGATGAGCAGTTCTTC | CASSLTRVDEQFF | . | TRBJ2-1 | few | TRBV4-3
TGTGCCACCAGCAGTAGTAGGGGAGGTGAGCAGTTCTTC | CATSSSRGGEQFF | . | TRBJ2-1 | few | TRBV15
TGTGCCAGCAGTTACTCGTATCAAGGTGGCCACAATGAGCAGTTCTTC | CASSYSYQGGHNEQFF | . | TRBJ2-1 | . | TRBV6-6
TGTGCCAGCAGCTCGTTTTATGGGGGGGCTGGAGATACGCAGTATTTT | CASSSFYGGAGDTQYF | . | TRBJ2-3 | . | TRBV7-2
TGTGCCAGCTCACCTCCGGGACAGGGGCGCTACAAGCAGTACTTC | CASSPPGQGRYKQYF | TRBD1 | TRBJ2-7 | . | TRBV18
TGCAGTGCCAGATCCGGGGTTGAGCAGTTCTTC | CSARSGVEQFF | . | TRBJ2-1 | . | TRBV20-1
TGCAGTGCTAGTGTCGGCGGCGAGCAGTACTTC | CSASVGGEQYF | . | TRBJ2-7 | once | TRBV20-1
TGTGCCAGCAGCCCAGCGGTCTCCTACGAGCAGTACTTC | CASSPAVSYEQYF | . | TRBJ2-7 | many | TRBV7-9
TGCAGCGTGGGGACAGGGGTGAGTGAGCAGTTCTTC | CSVGTGVSEQFF | TRBD1 | TRBJ2-1 | . | TRBV29-1
TGTGCCAGCAGCTCCGACCTGTTCTCTCCCCTCCACTTT | CASSSDLFSPLHF | . | TRBJ1-6 | . | TRBV7-9
TGCGCCAGCAGCTTGATCGACGGGGGGGCGAAGACCCAGTACTTC | CASSLIDGGAKTQYF | TRBD2 | TRBJ2-5 | many | TRBV5-1
TGTGCCAGCAGCCAACGGACAGGGGGCACCTACGAGCAGTACTTC | CASSQRTGGTYEQYF | TRBD1 | TRBJ2-7 | few | TRBV16
TGCGCCAGCAGCGCAAGGAACCGGGACAGGGATGAAAAACTGTTTTTT | CASSARNRDRDEKLFF | TRBD1 | TRBJ1-4 | . | TRBV4-1
TGCGCCAGCAGCTTGGATGGGACAGGTGCTTTGGATGAGCAGTACTTC | CASSLDGTGALDEQYF | TRBD1 | TRBJ2-5 | . | TRBV5-1